The 11 T cell receptor beta chains below come from one sample, sequenced in a study of blood T cell repertoires in COVID-19. Assay: immunoSEQ multiplex PCR; the TCRdb copy retains only in-frame clones and omits some. The table includes 150,000 or so clones, under 85% detected once. Sequenced input: peripheral blood. The receptors shown here come from a man aged 65 to 85 who had recovered from COVID-19.

This chain links TRBV6-4 with TRBJ2-3; perhaps TRBD2 as D (5 bases). This CDR3 is built from 14 residues. CDR1 and CDR2 (germline): MRHNA, SNTAGT. The V and J ends lost 5 bases and 0 bases respectively, with 9 bases between them. The CDR3 nucleotides are TGTGCCAGCAGTCCGGGAATCAGCACAGATACGCAGTATTTT. Its protein is CASSPGISTDTQYF.

The V call is TRBV6-1, the J call TRBJ1-3; a possible D gene is TRBD1 (5 bases). Trimming cost V 4 bases and J 3 bases, with 16 bases left between them. In germline, CDR1 is MNHNS, CDR2 SASEGT. This CDR3 is built from 16 residues. CDR3 sequence reads: CASSGQIHLGGNTIYF. Written as DNA, the CDR3 is TGTGCCAGCAGTGGACAGATACACCTCGGTGGAAACACCATATATTTT.

This chain uses TRBV29-1 with TRBJ1-2, with TRBD1 matching 7 bases. The CDR3 totals 13 residues. CDR1 SQVTM and CDR2 ANQGSEA come from the germline V gene. V was pared by 6 bases and J by 2 bases, with 6 bases of the junction left unmatched. CDR3 amino acids: CSVDRATNYGYTF. As DNA, the CDR3 is TGCAGCGTAGACAGGGCGACGAACTATGGCTACACCTTC.

V and J are TRBV27 and TRBJ2-7; D unresolved. The germline V gene encodes CDR1 MNHEY and CDR2 SMNVEV (reference sequence). The CDR3 has 11 amino acids. V lost 4 bases, J lost 4 bases, and 5 bases lay in between. The CDR3: CASSSSYEQYF. As DNA, the CDR3 is TGTGCCAGCAGTTCTAGTTACGAGCAGTACTTC.

This chain links TRBV7-8 with TRBJ1-5, with TRBD1 matching over 7 bases. Germline CDR1 and CDR2: SGHVS and FQNEAQ. This CDR3 is built from 16 residues. V lost 5 bases and J lost 2; bases outside the gene matches: 9. CDR3 region: CASSHRQGRGNQPQHF. The CDR3 DNA reads as TGTGCCAGCAGCCACCGACAGGGAAGGGGCAATCAGCCCCAGCATTTT. The whole variable domain, remainder taken from reference TRBV7-8 and TRBJ1-5, is GAGVSQSPRYKVAKRGQDVALRCDPISGHVSLFWYQQALGQGPEFLTYFQNEAQLDKSGLPSDRFFAERPEGSVSTLKIQRTQQEDSAVYLCASSHRQGRGNQPQHFGDGTRLSIL.

This clone was picked up many times. The chain combines TRBV11-3 with TRBJ2-1; tentatively, D is TRBD1 (6 bases). The CDR3 runs 15 residues. Germline CDR1 SGHNT, CDR2 YENEEA. The V end was cut by 0 bases, the J end by 8 bases, with 14 bases between. CDR3 protein: CASSLDRQDSDEQFF. The CDR3 DNA is TGTGCCAGCAGCTTAGACAGACAGGACAGCGATGAGCAGTTCTTC.

The J gene is TRBJ2-2, the V gene TRBV15; 8 bases are a match to TRBD2. J gave up 5 bases and V 0 bases, and 2 bases lay outside the gene matches. CDR1 is LNHNV and CDR2 is YYDKDF in the germline V gene (reference sequence). There are 15 residues in the CDR3. The CDR3 protein is CATSRELAETGELFF. CDR3 sequence (DNA): TGTGCCACCAGCAGAGAACTAGCGGAGACCGGGGAGCTGTTTTTT.

A word on this clone: The junction differs from germline at one of its ends, possibly a read error. The genes are TRBV30 and TRBJ1-2, with TRBD1 identical over 12 bases. The CDR3 has 13 amino acids. Germline V gene sequence: CDR1 GTSNPN, CDR2 SVGIG (reference sequence). CDR3 sequence (DNA): TGTGCCTGGAGGCCCGGAGGGACAGGGGGCCTCGCCTTC. It translates to CAWRPGGTGGLAF.

The V and J genes are TRBV3-1 (or the pseudogene TRBV3-2) and TRBJ2-7, with 10 bases fitting TRBD1. Germline values: CDR1 LGHDT, CDR2 YNNKEL (reference sequence). J lost 5 bases, V lost 1 base, and 2 bases had no gene match. The CDR3 sequence is 14 residues long. CDR3 DNA: TGTGCCAGCAGCCAAGGACAGGGGGCTAACGAGCAGTACTTC. Its translation is CASSQGQGANEQYF.

Comments on this clone: This CDR3 is also generated by other DNA sequences in the sample. The J gene is TRBJ2-3, the V gene TRBV29-1; 10 bases map to TRBD2. The CDR3 length is 14 residues. Germline CDR1 and CDR2: SQVTM and ANQGSEA. V shed 7 bases, J shed 3 bases, and the junction held 7 bases outside the gene matches. The CDR3 nucleotides read TGCAGCGCCTTACCTAGCGGGAGTACAGATACGCAGTATTTT. As protein: CSALPSGSTDTQYF.

The chain uses TRBV25-1 and TRBJ2-1; 7 bases align to TRBD2. CDR1 is MGHDK, CDR2 SYGVNS, per germline. V trimming: 4 bases; J trimming: 2 bases; junction bases outside the gene matches: 5. This CDR3 spans 15 amino acids. For the CDR3, the DNA is TGTGCCAGCAGTGGGGCGGGGGTCACCTACAATGAGCAGTTCTTC. Translation: CASSGAGVTYNEQFF.